A single sample is the source of the 4 T cell receptor beta chains below, sequenced in a study of blood T cell repertoires in COVID-19. This table comes from immunoSEQ multiplex PCR, and its TCRdb copy is limited to in-frame clones, with some not included. This sample carries approximately 200,000 clones, roughly 90% of them seen once, and the ten largest clones take roughly 2%. The sample was peripheral blood. These receptor sequences come from a woman aged 45-60 years with acute or convalescent COVID-19.

Here the CDR3 reads CASSYVNNEQFF. The DNA for the CDR3 is TGTGCCAGCAGTTACGTTAACAATGAGCAGTTCTTC. The chain carries TRBV6-2 or TRBV6-3 and TRBJ2-1; D remains unclear. This CDR3 region has 12 residues. Germline V gene data show CDR1 as MNHEY and CDR2 as SVGEGT. Trimming took off 2 bases at V and 5 bases at J, with 4 bases between the two ends.

This chain's CDR3 is CASSIDGLFF. The CDR3 DNA is TGTGCCAGTAGTATAGATGGCCTGTTTTTT. This chain links TRBV19 with TRBJ1-4; no reliable D call. The V gene's germline CDR1 is LNHDA and CDR2 SQIVND (reference sequence). This CDR3 is built from 10 residues. Trimming stripped 0 bases from V and 14 bases from J, with 4 bases between.

V is TRBV4-2 and J is TRBJ1-2, with 8 bases aligning to TRBD1. This CDR3 is built from 14 residues. Trimming removed 3 bases from V and 7 bases from J; junction bases left unmatched: 7. Germline V gene lookup returns CDR1 LGHNA and CDR2 YNFKEQ. The CDR3 coding sequence is TGTGCCAGCAGCCAGCTAGACAGGGGAGGTGGCTACACCTTC. Translated, it gives CASSQLDRGGGYTF.

The V and J genes are TRBV12-3 or TRBV12-4 and TRBJ1-1; D remains ambiguous. This CDR3 comprises 11 residues. V gave up 6 bases and J gave up 6 bases, with 8 bases separating them. The CDR3 bases are TGTGCCAGCAGCCGAGGGTCTGAAGCTTTCTTT. This gives the protein CASSRGSEAFF.